This record concerns one TCR beta chain sequence. Only in-frame clones appear in the TCRdb table, and some are missing; sequencing was by immunoSEQ multiplex PCR. The sample includes approximately 85,000 clones, approximately 83% seen only once; the top ten take about 6%. This sample is part of a study of T cell responses to AZD1222 COVID-19 vaccine. CDR1 DFQATT and CDR2 SNEGSKA come from the germline V gene (reference sequence). The CDR3 runs 13 residues. Trimming left V 3 bases short and J 2 bases short, with 8 bases between. The clonotype was recovered from an adult in good health. The starting material was peripheral blood, obtained on day 0 of AZD1222 vaccination. V usage is TRBV20-1 and J usage is TRBJ2-1, with TRBD2 as a possible D gene (5 bases). The CDR3 is CSASLGAYNEQFF. The CDR3 coding sequence is TGCAGTGCTAGTCTCGGGGCCTACAATGAGCAGTTCTTC.